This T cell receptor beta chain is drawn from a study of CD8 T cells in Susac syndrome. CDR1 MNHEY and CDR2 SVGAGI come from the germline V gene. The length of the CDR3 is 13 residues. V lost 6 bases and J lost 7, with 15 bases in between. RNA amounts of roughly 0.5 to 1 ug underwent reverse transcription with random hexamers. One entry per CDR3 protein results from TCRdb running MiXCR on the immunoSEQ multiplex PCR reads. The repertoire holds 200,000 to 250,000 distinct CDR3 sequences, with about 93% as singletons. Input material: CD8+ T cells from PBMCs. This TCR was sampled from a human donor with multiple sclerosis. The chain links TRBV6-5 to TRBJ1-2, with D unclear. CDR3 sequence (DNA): TGTGCCAGCAGGGTGGGCCCCTACTCTGGCTACACCTTC. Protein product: CASRVGPYSGYTF.